The 32 T cell receptor beta chains below come from one sample, sequenced in a study of technical replicates of blood from a few donors. This table comes from immunoSEQ multiplex PCR, and its TCRdb copy is limited to in-frame clones, with some not included. This table holds 65,000 to 90,000 clones, 94% found once. The sample taken for sequencing was T cells isolated from PBMCs. The origin of the receptors is a human donor in good health.

The chain couples TRBV9 to TRBJ1-1; 11 nucleotides line up with TRBD1. Germline V gives CDR1 SGDLS, CDR2 YYNGEE. Unmatched junction bases numbered 10, after V lost 3 bases and J lost 0 bases. The CDR3 length is 18 residues. The CDR3 loop is CASSGLDRGQWMNTEAFF. The CDR3 nucleotides are TGTGCCAGCAGCGGCTTGGACAGGGGGCAATGGATGAACACTGAAGCTTTCTTT.

This rearrangement joins TRBV7-9 to TRBJ1-2, with D maybe TRBD1 (6 bases). In germline, CDR1 is SEHNR, CDR2 FQNEAQ (reference sequence). The CDR3 has 12 residues. The V end lost 5 bases, the J end lost 13 bases, and 17 bases lay between the germline ends. The CDR3 region has the DNA TGTGCCAGCAGCCACACAGGGATGGATAGCACCTTC. Its protein is CASSHTGMDSTF.

V usage is TRBV30 and J usage is TRBJ2-5; 9 positions agree with TRBD2. CDR3 length equals 13 residues. V lost 4 bases to trimming and J lost 1 base; unmatched junction nucleotides: 1. Per germline, CDR1 GTSNPN and CDR2 SVGIG (reference sequence). The CDR3 reads CAWTSGVQETQYF. Written as DNA, the CDR3 is TGTGCCTGGACTAGCGGGGTCCAAGAGACCCAGTACTTC. Looking up the rest from reference TRBV30 and TRBJ2-5 gives the full variable domain: SQTIHQWPATLVQPVGSPLSLECTVEGTSNPNLYWYRQAAGRGLQLLFYSVGIGQISSEVPQNLSASRPQDRQFILSSKKLLLSDSGFYLCAWTSGVQETQYFGPGTRLLVL.

This chain joins TRBV4-3 and TRBJ2-3, with 7 bases fitting TRBD1. With 2 bases clipped from V and 3 bases from J, the junction kept 17 bases outside the gene matches. Germline V gene data show CDR1 as LGHNA and CDR2 as YSLEER. The CDR3 totals 19 residues. The CDR3 coding sequence is TGCGCCAGCAGCCAAAAAGAGGGGGCTCAGGGGGAAGGAACAGATACGCAGTATTTT. Translation: CASSQKEGAQGEGTDTQYF.

This clone was recorded only once. V and J are TRBV2 and TRBJ2-5; 8 nucleotides match TRBD2. Germline lookup yields CDR1 SNHLY and CDR2 FYNNEI. The CDR3 is 14 residues long. The junction had 6 bases not matched to a gene; V was cut back by 4 bases and J by 5 bases. The CDR3 loop is CASSVRGGGETQYF. The CDR3 DNA reads as TGTGCCAGCAGTGTTCGTGGCGGGGGGGAGACCCAGTACTTC.

The genes are TRBV27 and TRBJ2-3; a possible D gene is TRBD1 (5 bases). Germline lookup yields CDR1 MNHEY and CDR2 SMNVEV (reference sequence). The ends were cut back, 2 bases at V and 1 base at J, with 10 bases in the middle. CDR3 length: 15 amino acids. CDR3 coding DNA: TGTGCCAGCAGTTTAGGGGCATCTCGCACAGATACGCAGTATTTT. Its translation: CASSLGASRTDTQYF.

This clone appeared a single time. This sequence joins TRBV29-1 and TRBJ1-1, with a possible D match to TRBD1 (5 bases). Looked up from germline, CDR1 is SQVTM and CDR2 is ANQGSEA. V lost 7 bases and J 4 bases, leaving 13 bases between the germline ends. The length of the CDR3 is 12 residues. CDR3 bases: TGCAGCGCCGTAGGGGATTCCACTGAAGCTTTCTTT. Translating it yields CSAVGDSTEAFF. The full variable domain, its missing parts supplied by reference TRBV29-1 and TRBJ1-1, is SAVISQKPSRDICQRGTSLTIQCQVDSQVTMMFWYRQQPGQSLTLIATANQGSEATYESGFVIDKFPISRPNLTFSTLTVSNMSPEDSSIYLCSAVGDSTEAFFGQGTRLTVV.

V gene TRBV5-4 combines with J gene TRBJ2-1, with 13 bases identical to TRBD2. After removal of 5 bases from V and 7 bases from J, the junction contained 6 bases not matched to a gene. The CDR3 extends over 15 amino acids. CDR1 SGHNT and CDR2 YYREEE come from the germline V gene (reference sequence). CDR3 bases: TGTGCCAGCAGTTCGGGACTAGCGGGACGGAATGAGCAGTTCTTC. Amino acids: CASSSGLAGRNEQFF.

This clone appeared once. V is TRBV6-6 and J is TRBJ1-2, with D maybe TRBD1 (5 bases). The ends were cut back, 6 bases at V and 4 bases at J, with 21 bases in the middle. The CDR3 runs to 16 residues. Per the germline V gene, CDR1 is MNHNY and CDR2 is SVGAGI (reference sequence). The CDR3 loop is CASRPIQMTELYGYTF. CDR3 sequence (DNA): TGTGCCAGCAGACCTATTCAGATGACAGAACTCTATGGCTACACCTTC.

With respect to this clone: The germline gene is not matched at one end of the junction; a read error may be the cause. The chain is built from TRBV27 and TRBJ2-7, with TRBD1 as a possible D gene (6 bases). CDR1 and CDR2 from the germline V gene are MNHEY and SMNVEV (reference sequence). There are 13 residues in the CDR3. This chain's CDR3 is CATSVQGPYEQYF. The CDR3 DNA reads TGTGCCACCAGTGTACAGGGCCCCTACGAGCAGTACTTC.

The chain employs TRBV6-5 and TRBJ2-7; a weak D match, TRBD1 (5 bases). Germline assignment: CDR1 MNHEY and CDR2 SVGAGI. With 0 bases removed from V and 2 bases from J, the gap between germline ends came to 11 bases. The CDR3 is made up of 15 amino acids. The CDR3 is CASSYSQGGPYEQYF. The CDR3 nucleotides are TGTGCCAGCAGTTACTCCCAGGGTGGACCCTACGAGCAGTACTTC.

This chain links TRBV30 with TRBJ2-3; no definite D call. Germline V gene data show CDR1 as GTSNPN and CDR2 as SVGIG (reference sequence). V was trimmed by 5 bases and J by 6 bases, leaving 21 bases between them. The CDR3 runs to 15 residues. Here the CDR3 reads CAWSSGVGLADTQYF. The DNA of the CDR3 is TGTGCCTGGTCATCAGGCGTGGGTCTGGCGGATACGCAGTATTTT.

The V and J genes are TRBV7-2 and TRBJ2-7, with no clear D. The CDR3 totals 13 residues. CDR1 is SGHTA, CDR2 FQGNSA, per germline. The V end was cut by 5 bases, the J end by 4 bases, with 12 bases between. The CDR3 DNA reads TGTGCCAGCAGCCCTGCGTTGGAGTACGAGCAGTACTTC. Encoded protein: CASSPALEYEQYF.

The chain employs TRBV29-1 and TRBJ1-2; D remains ambiguous. The V and J ends lost 1 base and 0 bases respectively, with 6 bases between them. The germline V gene has CDR1 SQVTM and CDR2 ANQGSEA. The CDR3 is 13 residues long. The CDR3 DNA reads as TGCAGCGTTGAAGGCGGTTCTAACTATGGCTACACCTTC. Translated: CSVEGGSNYGYTF. Based on the CDR3 plus reference TRBV29-1 and TRBJ1-2, the full variable domain is SAVISQKPSRDICQRGTSLTIQCQVDSQVTMMFWYRQQPGQSLTLIATANQGSEATYESGFVIDKFPISRPNLTFSTLTVSNMSPEDSSIYLCSVEGGSNYGYTFGSGTRLTVV.

The V call is TRBV27, the J call TRBJ2-1; TRBD2 aligns across 8 bases. Germline CDR1 is MNHEY and CDR2 is SMNVEV (reference sequence). Trimming at V came to 2 bases and at J to 1 base, leaving 7 bases not matched to a gene. The CDR3 length is 17 residues. CDR3 in amino acids: CASSLIPGGGSYNEQFF. In DNA form, the CDR3 reads TGTGCCAGCAGTTTAATTCCGGGAGGGGGGTCCTACAATGAGCAGTTCTTC.

V is TRBV15 and J is TRBJ2-7; no clear D gene. V was trimmed by 1 base and J by 6 bases, leaving 13 bases between them. The germline gives CDR1 LNHNV, CDR2 YYDKDF (reference sequence). The CDR3 loop spans 14 amino acids. The CDR3 spells CATSRGAGQVEQYF. The CDR3 coding sequence is TGTGCCACCAGCAGAGGGGCAGGCCAGGTCGAGCAGTACTTC.

The gene calls are TRBV2 and TRBJ1-2; weak D call: TRBD1 (6 bases). Germline-derived CDR1 and CDR2 are SNHLY and FYNNEI. Trimming removed 5 bases at V and 8 bases at J, with 12 bases between. CDR3 length: 12 residues. CDR3 region: CASSLGQGGYTF. CDR3 nucleotide sequence: TGTGCCAGCAGTTTAGGGCAGGGGGGCTACACCTTC. The variable domain in full, with the rest retrieved from reference TRBV2 and TRBJ1-2, is EPEVTQTPSHQVTQMGQEVILRCVPISNHLYFYWYRQILGQKVEFLVSFYNNEISEKSEIFDDQFSVERPDGSNFTLKIRSTKLEDSAMYFCASSLGQGGYTFGSGTRLTVV.

The chain links TRBV11-1 to TRBJ2-7; 9 positions agree with TRBD2. This CDR3 region has 15 residues. Germline V gives CDR1 SGHAT, CDR2 FQDESV (reference sequence). J gave up 3 bases and V 1 base, and 4 bases lay outside the gene matches. This CDR3 is CASSLVSGSIYEQYF. As DNA, the CDR3 is TGTGCCAGCAGCTTAGTTAGCGGGAGCATCTACGAGCAGTACTTC.

This clone was seen a few times. The chain is built from TRBV4-1 and TRBJ1-2; possibly TRBD1 for D (6 bases). CDR1 is MGHRA, CDR2 YSYEKL, per germline. V was cut by 1 base and J by 8 bases, with 14 bases left in between. CDR3 length equals 14 residues. CDR3 protein: CASSQVTGIQGYTF. The DNA for the CDR3 is TGCGCCAGCAGCCAAGTTACAGGGATTCAAGGCTACACCTTC.

The rearrangement links TRBV5-1 to TRBJ2-7; 7 bases line up with TRBD1. This CDR3 has 12 amino acids. After removal of 4 bases from V and 7 bases from J, the junction contained 5 bases not matched to a gene. The germline V gene has CDR1 SGHRS and CDR2 YFSETQ. For the CDR3, the DNA is TGCGCCAGCAGCACGGACAGGAAGGAGCAGTACTTC. It yields the protein CASSTDRKEQYF.

This chain uses TRBV5-6 with TRBJ2-5, with 9 bases matching TRBD1. The CDR3 covers 16 residues. With 4 bases clipped from V and 2 bases from J, the junction kept 9 bases outside the gene matches. CDR1 and CDR2 from the germline V gene are SGHDT and YYEEEE. The CDR3 coding sequence is TGTGCCAGCAGCCGCATCTCGACAGGGGGGCAAGAGACCCAGTACTTC. Translation: CASSRISTGGQETQYF.

The J gene is TRBJ2-7, the V gene TRBV13; TRBD2 matches 11 bases. Germline values: CDR1 PRHDT, CDR2 FYEKMQ (reference sequence). After removal of 3 bases from V and 2 bases from J, the junction contained 6 bases not matched to a gene. The CDR3 loop spans 16 amino acids. The CDR3 sequence is CASSFSGTSGPYEQYF. The DNA for the CDR3 is TGTGCCAGCAGCTTCTCCGGGACTAGCGGTCCCTACGAGCAGTACTTC.

The J gene is TRBJ1-2, the V gene TRBV5-6; tentatively, D is TRBD1 (5 bases). Germline lookup yields CDR1 SGHDT and CDR2 YYEEEE. The ends were cut back, 1 base at V and 1 base at J, with 5 bases in the middle. The CDR3 runs to 13 residues. CDR3 DNA sequence: TGTGCCAGCAGCTTGCAGGGTAACTATGGCTACACCTTC. Translation: CASSLQGNYGYTF.

DNA of the CDR3: TGTGCCAGCACCAGAGGACTAGCAGGAGATACGCAGTATTTT. Translated, it gives CASTRGLAGDTQYF. The rearrangement links TRBV6-5 to TRBJ2-3; 8 nucleotides line up with TRBD2. From germline, CDR1 is MNHEY and CDR2 SVGAGI. Trimming at V came to 7 bases and at J to 5 bases, leaving 8 bases not matched to a gene. The CDR3 covers 14 residues.

The rearrangement links TRBV30 to TRBJ2-4, with D perhaps matching TRBD1 (5 bases). From germline, CDR1 is GTSNPN and CDR2 SVGIG (reference sequence). V was cut by 2 bases and J by 7 bases, with 9 bases left in between. CDR3 length: 12 residues. In nucleotides, the CDR3 is TGTGCCTGGAGTCGACAGACTAACATTCAGTACTTC. Protein: CAWSRQTNIQYF. The full variable domain, with the rest looked up from reference TRBV30 and TRBJ2-4, is SQTIHQWPATLVQPVGSPLSLECTVEGTSNPNLYWYRQAAGRGLQLLFYSVGIGQISSEVPQNLSASRPQDRQFILSSKKLLLSDSGFYLCAWSRQTNIQYFGAGTRLSVL.

The chain joins TRBV21-1 to TRBJ2-7; the DNA was not compared with TRBD1, the D call given in the table. TRBV21-1 is a pseudogene locus. The CDR3 is 15 residues long. The chain's CDR3 is CASSYLRDRHYEQYF. CDR3 DNA sequence: TGTGCCAGCAGCTACTTGAGGGACAGGCATTACGAGCAGTACTTC.

The chain recombines TRBV27 with TRBJ2-1; D not resolved. Germline values: CDR1 MNHEY, CDR2 SMNVEV (reference sequence). V lost 1 base to trimming and J lost 2 bases, with 9 bases between them. This CDR3 has 15 amino acids. In DNA, the CDR3 is TGTGCCAGCAGTTTATTTGCGGCGACCTACAATGAGCAGTTCTTC. Translated: CASSLFAATYNEQFF.

The chain is built from TRBV28 and TRBJ2-7, with D perhaps matching TRBD1 (6 bases). With 5 bases removed from V and 7 bases from J, the gap between germline ends came to 21 bases. Germline assignment: CDR1 MDHEN and CDR2 SYDVKM. This CDR3 spans 15 amino acids. CDR3 in amino acids: CASSGDTTGPWEQYF. The CDR3 bases are TGTGCCAGCAGTGGGGACACTACGGGGCCTTGGGAGCAGTACTTC.

The chain combines TRBV9 with TRBJ2-7; tentatively, D is TRBD2 (5 bases). CDR3 length equals 13 residues. Germline V CDR1 and CDR2: SGDLS, YYNGEE. With 0 bases removed from V and 3 bases from J, the gap between germline ends came to 7 bases. CDR3 DNA: TGTGCCAGCAGCGTAGGAGGGAACTACGAGCAGTACTTC. Translated: CASSVGGNYEQYF. Together with reference TRBV9 and TRBJ2-7, the CDR3 gives the full variable domain: DSGVTQTPKHLITATGQRVTLRCSPRSGDLSVYWYQQSLDQGLQFLIQYYNGEERAKGNILERFSAQQFPDLHSELNLSSLELGDSALYFCASSVGGNYEQYFGPGTRLTVT.

This clone is a singleton in its sample. This sequence joins TRBV7-9 and TRBJ2-5; 11 bases align to TRBD2. The CDR3 length is 15 residues. The germline V gene has CDR1 SEHNR and CDR2 FQNEAQ (reference sequence). Germline trimming cut 2 bases from V and 3 bases from J; bases unmatched to any gene: 2. The CDR3 reads CASSLILAGEETQYF. CDR3 DNA: TGTGCCAGCAGCTTAATACTAGCGGGAGAAGAGACCCAGTACTTC. Together with reference TRBV7-9 and TRBJ2-5, the CDR3 gives the full variable domain: DTGVSQNPRHKITKRGQNVTFRCDPISEHNRLYWYRQTLGQGPEFLTYFQNEAQLEKSRLLSDRFSAERPKGSFSTLEIQRTEQGDSAMYLCASSLILAGEETQYFGPGTRLLVL.

This rearrangement joins TRBV29-1 to TRBJ1-2; possibly TRBD1 for D (5 bases). Germline V gives CDR1 SQVTM, CDR2 ANQGSEA. The CDR3 runs to 13 residues. Trimming removed 5 bases from V and 4 bases from J, with 14 bases in between. CDR3 sequence reads: CSVYDGGFYGYTF. The CDR3, as DNA: TGCAGCGTTTACGATGGGGGGTTCTATGGCTACACCTTC.

This rearrangement joins TRBV6-6 to TRBJ2-1; D gene ambiguous. The CDR3 is 14 amino acids. Germline lookup yields CDR1 MNHNY and CDR2 SVGAGI (reference sequence). The V gene lost 7 bases and the J gene lost 0 bases, with 10 bases spanning the gap. CDR3 sequence reads: CASIPSSSYNEQFF. CDR3 DNA sequence: TGTGCCAGCATTCCCTCTAGCTCCTACAATGAGCAGTTCTTC.